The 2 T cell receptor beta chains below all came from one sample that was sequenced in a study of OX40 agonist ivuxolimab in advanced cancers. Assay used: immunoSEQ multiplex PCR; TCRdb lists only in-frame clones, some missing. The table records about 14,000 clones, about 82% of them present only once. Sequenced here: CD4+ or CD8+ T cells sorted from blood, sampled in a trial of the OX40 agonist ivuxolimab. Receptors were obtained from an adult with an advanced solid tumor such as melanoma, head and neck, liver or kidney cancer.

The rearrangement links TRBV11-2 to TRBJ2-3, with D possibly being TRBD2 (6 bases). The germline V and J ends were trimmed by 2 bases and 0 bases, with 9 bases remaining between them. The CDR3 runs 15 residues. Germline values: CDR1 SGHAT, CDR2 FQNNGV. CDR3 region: CASSLYGSSTDTQYF. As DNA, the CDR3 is TGTGCCAGCAGCTTATACGGGAGTAGCACAGATACGCAGTATTTT.

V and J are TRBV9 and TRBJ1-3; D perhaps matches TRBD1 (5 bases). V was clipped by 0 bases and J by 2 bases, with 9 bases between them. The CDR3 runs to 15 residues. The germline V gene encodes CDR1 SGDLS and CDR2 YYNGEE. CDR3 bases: TGTGCCAGCAGCGTAGAAGGGGATCCTGGAAACACCATATATTTT. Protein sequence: CASSVEGDPGNTIYF.